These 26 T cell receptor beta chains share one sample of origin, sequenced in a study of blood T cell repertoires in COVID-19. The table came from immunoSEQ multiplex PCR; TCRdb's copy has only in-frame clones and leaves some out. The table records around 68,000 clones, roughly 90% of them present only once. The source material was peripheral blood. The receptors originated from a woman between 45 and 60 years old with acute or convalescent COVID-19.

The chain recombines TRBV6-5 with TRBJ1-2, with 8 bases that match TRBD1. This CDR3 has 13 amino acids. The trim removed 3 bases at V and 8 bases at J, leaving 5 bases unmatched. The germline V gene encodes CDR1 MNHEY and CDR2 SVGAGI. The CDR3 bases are TGTGCCAGCAGTTATCGACAGGGGACGGGCTACACCTTC. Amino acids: CASSYRQGTGYTF.

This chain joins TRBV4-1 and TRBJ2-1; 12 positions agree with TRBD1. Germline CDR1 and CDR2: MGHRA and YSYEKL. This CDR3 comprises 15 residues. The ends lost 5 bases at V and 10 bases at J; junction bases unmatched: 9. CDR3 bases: TGCGCCAGCAGCTTATGGGGACAGGGGGCGAGGGAGCAGTTCTTC. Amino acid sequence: CASSLWGQGAREQFF.

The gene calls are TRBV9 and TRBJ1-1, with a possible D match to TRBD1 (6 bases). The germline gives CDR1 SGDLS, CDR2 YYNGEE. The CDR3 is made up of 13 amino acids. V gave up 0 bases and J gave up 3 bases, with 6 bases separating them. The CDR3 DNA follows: TGTGCCAGCAGCGTAGACAGGGACACTGAAGCTTTCTTT. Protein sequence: CASSVDRDTEAFF.

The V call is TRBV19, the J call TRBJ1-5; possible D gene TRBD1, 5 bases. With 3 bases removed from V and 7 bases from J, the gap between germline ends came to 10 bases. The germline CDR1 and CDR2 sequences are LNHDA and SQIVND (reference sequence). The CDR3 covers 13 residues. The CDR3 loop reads CASSIQGGQPQHF. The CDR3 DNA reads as TGTGCCAGTAGTATCCAGGGAGGACAGCCCCAGCATTTT. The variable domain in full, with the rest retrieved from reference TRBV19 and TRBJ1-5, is DGGITQSPKYLFRKEGQNVTLSCEQNLNHDAMYWYRQDPGQGLRLIYYSQIVNDFQKGDIAEGYSVSREKKESFPLTVTSAQKNPTAFYLCASSIQGGQPQHFGDGTRLSIL.

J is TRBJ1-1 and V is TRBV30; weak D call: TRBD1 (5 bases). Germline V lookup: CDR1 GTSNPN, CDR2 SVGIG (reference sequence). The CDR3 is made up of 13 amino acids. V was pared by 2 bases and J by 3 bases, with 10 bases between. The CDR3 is CAWSRQPYTEAFF. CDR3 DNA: TGTGCCTGGAGTCGACAGCCTTACACTGAAGCTTTCTTT.

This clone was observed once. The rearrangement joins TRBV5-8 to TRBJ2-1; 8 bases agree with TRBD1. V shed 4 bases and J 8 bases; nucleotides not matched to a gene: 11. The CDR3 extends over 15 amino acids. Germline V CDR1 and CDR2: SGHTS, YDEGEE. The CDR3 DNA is TGTGCCAGCAGCGCGAATGGACAGGGCACGGATGAGCAGTTCTTC. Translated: CASSANGQGTDEQFF.

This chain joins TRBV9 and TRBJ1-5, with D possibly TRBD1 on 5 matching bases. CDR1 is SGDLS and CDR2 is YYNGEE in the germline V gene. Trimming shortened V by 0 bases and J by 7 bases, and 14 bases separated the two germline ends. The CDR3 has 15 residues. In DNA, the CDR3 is TGTGCCAGCAGCGTAGGGGGAGGGGTTGGACAGCCCCAGCATTTT. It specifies CASSVGGGVGQPQHF.

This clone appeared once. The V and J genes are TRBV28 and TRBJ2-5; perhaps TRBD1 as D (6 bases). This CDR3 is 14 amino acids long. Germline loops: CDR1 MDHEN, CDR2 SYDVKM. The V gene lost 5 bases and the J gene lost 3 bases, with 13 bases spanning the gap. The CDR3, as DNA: TGTGCCAGCAGTCCTCCCTCAGGGGAAGAGACCCAGTACTTC. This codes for CASSPPSGEETQYF.

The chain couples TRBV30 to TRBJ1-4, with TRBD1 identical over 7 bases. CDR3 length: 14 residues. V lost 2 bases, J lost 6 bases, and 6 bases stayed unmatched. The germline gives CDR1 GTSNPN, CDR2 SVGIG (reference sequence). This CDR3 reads CAWSRRGLDEKLFF. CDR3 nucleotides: TGTGCCTGGAGTAGGAGGGGGCTGGATGAAAAACTGTTTTTT.

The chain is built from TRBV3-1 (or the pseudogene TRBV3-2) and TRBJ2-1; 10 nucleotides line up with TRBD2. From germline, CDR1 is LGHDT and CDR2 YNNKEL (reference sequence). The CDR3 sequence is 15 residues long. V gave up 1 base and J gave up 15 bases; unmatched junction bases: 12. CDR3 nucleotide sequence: TGTGCCAGCAGCCAAGTCATTCTAGCGGGGGCTTTTGTGTTCTTC. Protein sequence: CASSQVILAGAFVFF.

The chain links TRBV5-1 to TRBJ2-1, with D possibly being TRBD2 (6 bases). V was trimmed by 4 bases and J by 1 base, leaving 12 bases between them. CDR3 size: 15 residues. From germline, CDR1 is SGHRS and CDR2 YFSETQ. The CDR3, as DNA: TGCGCCAGCAGCAGGGGCGCGGGGTCCTACAATGAGCAGTTCTTC. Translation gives CASSRGAGSYNEQFF.

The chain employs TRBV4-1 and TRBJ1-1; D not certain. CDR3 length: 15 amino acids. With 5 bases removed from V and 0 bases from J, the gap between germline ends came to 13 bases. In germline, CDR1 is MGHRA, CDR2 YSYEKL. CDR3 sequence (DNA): TGCGCCAGCAGCGAAAACCAGGCCGTGAACACTGAAGCTTTCTTT. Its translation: CASSENQAVNTEAFF.

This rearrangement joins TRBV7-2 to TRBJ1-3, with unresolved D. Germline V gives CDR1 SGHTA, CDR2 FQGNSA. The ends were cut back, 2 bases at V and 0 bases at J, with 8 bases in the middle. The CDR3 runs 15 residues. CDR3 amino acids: CASSLSHSSGNTIYF. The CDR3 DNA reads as TGTGCCAGCAGCTTATCTCACAGCTCTGGAAACACCATATATTTT.

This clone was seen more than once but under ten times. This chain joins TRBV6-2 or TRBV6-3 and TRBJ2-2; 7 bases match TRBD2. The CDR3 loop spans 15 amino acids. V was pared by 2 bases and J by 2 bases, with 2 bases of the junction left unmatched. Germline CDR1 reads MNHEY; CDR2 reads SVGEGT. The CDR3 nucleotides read TGTGCCAGCAGTTACGGGACTATCAACACCGGGGAGCTGTTTTTT. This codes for CASSYGTINTGELFF.

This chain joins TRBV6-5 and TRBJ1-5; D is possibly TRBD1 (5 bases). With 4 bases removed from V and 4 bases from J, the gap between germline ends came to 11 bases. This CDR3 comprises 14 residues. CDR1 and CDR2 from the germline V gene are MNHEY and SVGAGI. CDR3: CASSSWQGNQPQHF. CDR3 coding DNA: TGTGCCAGCAGTTCCTGGCAGGGTAATCAGCCCCAGCATTTT.

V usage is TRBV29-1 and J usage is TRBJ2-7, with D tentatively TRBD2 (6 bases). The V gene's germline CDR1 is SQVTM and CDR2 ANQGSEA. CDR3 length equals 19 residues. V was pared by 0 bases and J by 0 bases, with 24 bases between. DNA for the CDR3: TGCAGCGTTGAAGAGGGCGGAGGGATCGGCGGAAGAAGCTCCTACGAGCAGTACTTC. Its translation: CSVEEGGGIGGRSSYEQYF.

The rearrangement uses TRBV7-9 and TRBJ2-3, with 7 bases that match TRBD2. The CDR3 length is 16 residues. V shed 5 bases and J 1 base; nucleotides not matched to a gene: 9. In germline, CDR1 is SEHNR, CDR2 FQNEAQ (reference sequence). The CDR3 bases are TGTGCCAGCAGCCCCCTTACTAGCGATCGCACAGATACGCAGTATTTT. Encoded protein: CASSPLTSDRTDTQYF.

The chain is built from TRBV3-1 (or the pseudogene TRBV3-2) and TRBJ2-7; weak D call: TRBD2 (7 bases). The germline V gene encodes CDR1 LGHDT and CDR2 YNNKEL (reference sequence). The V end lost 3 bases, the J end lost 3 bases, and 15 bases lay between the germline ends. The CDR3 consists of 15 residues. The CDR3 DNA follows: TGTGCCAGCAGCCAGGGTTCGGGGGGCGTCTACGAGCAGTACTTC. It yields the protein CASSQGSGGVYEQYF.

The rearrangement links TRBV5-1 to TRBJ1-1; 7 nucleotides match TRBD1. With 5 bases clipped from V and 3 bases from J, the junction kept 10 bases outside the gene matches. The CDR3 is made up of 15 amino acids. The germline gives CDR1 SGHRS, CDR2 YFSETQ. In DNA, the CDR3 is TGCGCCAGCAGTCGACAGGGAGGAGGGTACACTGAAGCTTTCTTT. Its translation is CASSRQGGGYTEAFF.

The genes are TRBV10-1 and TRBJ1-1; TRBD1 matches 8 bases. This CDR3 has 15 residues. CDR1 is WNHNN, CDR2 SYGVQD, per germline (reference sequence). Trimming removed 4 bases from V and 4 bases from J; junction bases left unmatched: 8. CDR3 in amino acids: CASSGGRGHGTEAFF. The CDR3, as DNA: TGCGCCAGCAGTGGGGGCAGGGGGCATGGCACTGAAGCTTTCTTT.

CDR3 in DNA: TGTGCCTGGAGGACAGGGGTTAATGAAAAACTGTTTTTT. The encoded protein is CAWRTGVNEKLFF. The chain is built from TRBV30 and TRBJ1-4, with 8 bases matching TRBD1. Germline CDR1 reads GTSNPN; CDR2 reads SVGIG (reference sequence). J lost 4 bases, V lost 3 bases, and 1 base had no gene match. The CDR3 sequence is 13 residues long.

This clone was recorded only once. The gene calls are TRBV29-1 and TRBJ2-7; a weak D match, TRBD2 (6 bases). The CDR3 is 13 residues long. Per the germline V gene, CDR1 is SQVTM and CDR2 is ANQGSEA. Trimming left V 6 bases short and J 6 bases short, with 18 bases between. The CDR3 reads CSVAKVEGGEQYF. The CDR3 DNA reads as TGCAGCGTGGCTAAAGTGGAGGGCGGCGAGCAGTACTTC.

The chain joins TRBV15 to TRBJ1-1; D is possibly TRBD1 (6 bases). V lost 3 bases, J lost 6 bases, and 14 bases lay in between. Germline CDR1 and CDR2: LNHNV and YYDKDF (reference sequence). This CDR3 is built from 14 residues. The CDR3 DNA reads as TGTGCCACCAGCAGCCCAGGGGATCAGTCTGAAGCTTTCTTT. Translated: CATSSPGDQSEAFF.

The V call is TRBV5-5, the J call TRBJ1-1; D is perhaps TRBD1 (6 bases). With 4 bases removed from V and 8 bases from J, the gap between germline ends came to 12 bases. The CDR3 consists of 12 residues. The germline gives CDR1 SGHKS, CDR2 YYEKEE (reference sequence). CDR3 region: CASSRQDNEAFF. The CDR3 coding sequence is TGTGCCAGCAGCCGACAGGACAACGAAGCTTTCTTT.

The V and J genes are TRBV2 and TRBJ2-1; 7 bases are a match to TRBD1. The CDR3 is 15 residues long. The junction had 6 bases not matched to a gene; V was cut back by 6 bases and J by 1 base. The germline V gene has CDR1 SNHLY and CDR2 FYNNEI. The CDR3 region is CASRDRVRSYNEQFF. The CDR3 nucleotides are TGTGCCAGCAGAGACAGGGTTCGGTCCTACAATGAGCAGTTCTTC.

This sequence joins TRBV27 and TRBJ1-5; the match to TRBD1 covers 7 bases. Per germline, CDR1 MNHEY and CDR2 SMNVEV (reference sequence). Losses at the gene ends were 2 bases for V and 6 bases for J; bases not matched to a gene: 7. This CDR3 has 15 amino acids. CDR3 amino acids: CASSLQQGRGQPQHF. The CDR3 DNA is TGTGCCAGCAGTTTACAACAGGGGAGAGGTCAGCCCCAGCATTTT.